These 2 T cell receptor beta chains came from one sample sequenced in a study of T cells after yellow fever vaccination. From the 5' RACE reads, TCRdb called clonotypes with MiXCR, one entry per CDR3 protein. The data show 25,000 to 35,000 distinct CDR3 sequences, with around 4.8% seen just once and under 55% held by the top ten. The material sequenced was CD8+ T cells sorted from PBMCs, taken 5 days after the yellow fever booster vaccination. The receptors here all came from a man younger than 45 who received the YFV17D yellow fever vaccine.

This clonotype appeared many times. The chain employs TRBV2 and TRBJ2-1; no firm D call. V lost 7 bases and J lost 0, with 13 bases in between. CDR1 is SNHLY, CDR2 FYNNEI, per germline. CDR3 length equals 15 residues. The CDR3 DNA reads TGTGCCAGCATAGAGAGTTCCAGCTCCTACAATGAGCAGTTCTTC. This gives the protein CASIESSSSYNEQFF.

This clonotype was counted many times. CDR3 sequence: CASSSGWGTDTQYF. DNA of the CDR3: TGTGCCAGCAGCTCGGGTTGGGGCACAGATACGCAGTATTTT. The chain joins TRBV7-9 to TRBJ2-3, with D hard to call. Trimming shortened V by 4 bases and J by 1 base, and 9 bases separated the two germline ends. Germline V gene data show CDR1 as SEHNR and CDR2 as FQNEAQ (reference sequence). There are 14 residues in the CDR3.